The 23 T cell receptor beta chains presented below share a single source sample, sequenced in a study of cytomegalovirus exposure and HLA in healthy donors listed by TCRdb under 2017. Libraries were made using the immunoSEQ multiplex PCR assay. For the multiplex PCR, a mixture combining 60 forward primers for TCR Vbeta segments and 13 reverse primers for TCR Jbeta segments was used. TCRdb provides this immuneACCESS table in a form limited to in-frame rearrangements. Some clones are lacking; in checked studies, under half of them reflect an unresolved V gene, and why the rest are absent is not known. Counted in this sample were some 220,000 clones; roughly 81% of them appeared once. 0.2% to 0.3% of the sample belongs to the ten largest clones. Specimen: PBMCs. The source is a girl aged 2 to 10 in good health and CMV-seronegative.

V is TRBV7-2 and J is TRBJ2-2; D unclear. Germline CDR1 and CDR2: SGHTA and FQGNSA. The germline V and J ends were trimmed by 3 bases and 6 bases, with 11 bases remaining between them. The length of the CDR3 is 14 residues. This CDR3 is CASSFSLNSGELFF. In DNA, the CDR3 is TGTGCCAGCAGCTTTAGTCTGAATTCCGGGGAGCTGTTTTTT. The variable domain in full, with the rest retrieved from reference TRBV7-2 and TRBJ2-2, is GAGVSQSPSNKVTEKGKDVELRCDPISGHTALYWYRQSLGQGLEFLIYFQGNSAPDKSGLPSDRFSAERTGGSVSTLTIQRTQQEDSAVYLCASSFSLNSGELFFGEGSRLTVL.

For the CDR3, the DNA is TGCGCCAGCAGCCAAGAAACGGCAGGGGGCGCAGAAATTGGCTACACCTTC. Protein sequence: CASSQETAGGAEIGYTF. This chain uses TRBV4-1 with TRBJ1-2; TRBD1 matches at 8 bases. The CDR3 runs to 17 residues. The trim removed 0 bases at V and 7 bases at J, leaving 13 bases unmatched. CDR1 is MGHRA and CDR2 is YSYEKL in the germline V gene.

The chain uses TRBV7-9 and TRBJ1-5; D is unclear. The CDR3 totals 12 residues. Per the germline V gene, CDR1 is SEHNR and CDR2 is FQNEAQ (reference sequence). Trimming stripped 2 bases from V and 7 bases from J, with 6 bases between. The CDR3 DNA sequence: TGTGCCAGCAGCTTAAGGGAGCAGCCCCAGCATTTT. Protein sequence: CASSLREQPQHF.

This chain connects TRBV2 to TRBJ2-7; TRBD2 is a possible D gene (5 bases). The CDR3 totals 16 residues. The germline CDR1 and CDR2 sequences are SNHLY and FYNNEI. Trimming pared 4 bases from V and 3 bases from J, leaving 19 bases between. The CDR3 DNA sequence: TGTGCCAGCAGTGGAGCGGTGGCCAGAAGGAGCTACGAGCAGTACTTC. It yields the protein CASSGAVARRSYEQYF.

The CDR3 reads CASSLAPTDNEKLFF. The DNA of the CDR3 is TGTGCCAGCAGCTTGGCGCCCACAGACAATGAAAAACTGTTTTTT. The J gene is TRBJ1-4, the V gene TRBV5-4; D is ambiguous. The germline V gene encodes CDR1 SGHNT and CDR2 YYREEE (reference sequence). The CDR3 consists of 15 residues. Between the trimmed V and J ends, which lost 0 bases and 5 bases, there was a span of 11 bases.

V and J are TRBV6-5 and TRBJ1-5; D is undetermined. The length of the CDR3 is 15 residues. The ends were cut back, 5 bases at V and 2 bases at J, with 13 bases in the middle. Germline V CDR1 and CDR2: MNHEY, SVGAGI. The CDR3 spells CASSTQVGGNQPQHF. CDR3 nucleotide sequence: TGTGCCAGCAGTACCCAAGTGGGCGGCAATCAGCCCCAGCATTTT.

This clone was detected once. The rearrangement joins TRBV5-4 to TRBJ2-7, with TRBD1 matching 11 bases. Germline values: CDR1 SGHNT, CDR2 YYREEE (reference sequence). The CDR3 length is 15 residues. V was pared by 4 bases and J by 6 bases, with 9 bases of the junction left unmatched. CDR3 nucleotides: TGTGCCAGCAGCGATACCGGGACAGGGGGTCTCGAGCAGTACTTC. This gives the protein CASSDTGTGGLEQYF.

CDR3 residues: CATSREGPGRGEKLFF. CDR3 in DNA: TGTGCCACCAGCAGAGAGGGTCCAGGGAGGGGCGAAAAACTGTTTTTT. J is TRBJ1-4 and V is TRBV15; D possibly corresponds to TRBD1 (5 bases). This CDR3 is built from 16 residues. Trimming shortened V by 0 bases and J by 8 bases, and 16 bases separated the two germline ends. CDR1 is LNHNV, CDR2 YYDKDF, per germline (reference sequence). The full variable domain, rest sourced from reference TRBV15 and TRBJ1-4, is DAMVIQNPRYQVTQFGKPVTLSCSQTLNHNVMYWYQQKSSQAPKLLFHYYDKDFNNEADTPDNFQSRRPNTSFCFLDIRSPGLGDTAMYLCATSREGPGRGEKLFFGSGTQLSVL.

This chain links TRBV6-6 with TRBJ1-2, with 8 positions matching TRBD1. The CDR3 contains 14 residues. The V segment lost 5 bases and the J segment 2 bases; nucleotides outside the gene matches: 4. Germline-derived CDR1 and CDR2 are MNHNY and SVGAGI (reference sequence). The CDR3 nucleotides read TGTGCCAGCAGTACAGGACAGGGAAACTATGGCTACACCTTC. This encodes CASSTGQGNYGYTF.

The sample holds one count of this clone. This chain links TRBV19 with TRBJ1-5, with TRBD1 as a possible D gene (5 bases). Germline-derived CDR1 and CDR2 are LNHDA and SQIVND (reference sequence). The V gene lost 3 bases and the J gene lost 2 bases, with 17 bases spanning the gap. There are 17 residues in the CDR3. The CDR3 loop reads CASSMGQGSIGNQPQHF. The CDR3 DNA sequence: TGTGCCAGTAGTATGGGCCAGGGTTCGATTGGCAATCAGCCCCAGCATTTT.

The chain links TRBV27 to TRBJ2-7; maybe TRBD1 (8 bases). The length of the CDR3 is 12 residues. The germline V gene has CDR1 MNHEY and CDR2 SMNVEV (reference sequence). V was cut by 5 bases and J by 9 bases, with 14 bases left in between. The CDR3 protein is CASSRTGRGQYF. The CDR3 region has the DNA TGTGCCAGCAGTAGGACAGGGAGGGGGCAGTACTTC.

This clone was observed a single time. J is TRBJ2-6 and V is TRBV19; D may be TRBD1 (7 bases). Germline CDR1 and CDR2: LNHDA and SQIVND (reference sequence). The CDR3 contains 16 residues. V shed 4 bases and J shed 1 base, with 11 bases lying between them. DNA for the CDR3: TGTGCCAGTAGTACAGGGGGGCAGTCTGGGGCCAACGTCCTGACTTTC. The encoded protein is CASSTGGQSGANVLTF.

The CDR3 is CASSLTLAGVETQYF. CDR3 sequence (DNA): TGTGCCAGCAGCTTAACACTAGCGGGAGTTGAGACCCAGTACTTC. The chain couples TRBV11-2 to TRBJ2-5, with 11 bases matching TRBD2. The CDR3 loop spans 15 amino acids. Germline CDR1 and CDR2: SGHAT and FQNNGV. Losses at the gene ends were 2 bases for V and 5 bases for J; bases not matched to a gene: 4.

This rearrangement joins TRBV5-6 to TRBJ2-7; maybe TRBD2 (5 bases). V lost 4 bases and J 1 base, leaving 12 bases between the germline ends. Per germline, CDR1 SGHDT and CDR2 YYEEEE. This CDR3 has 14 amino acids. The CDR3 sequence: CASSPTGGSYEQYF. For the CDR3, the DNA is TGTGCCAGCAGCCCCACGGGCGGGTCCTACGAGCAGTACTTC.

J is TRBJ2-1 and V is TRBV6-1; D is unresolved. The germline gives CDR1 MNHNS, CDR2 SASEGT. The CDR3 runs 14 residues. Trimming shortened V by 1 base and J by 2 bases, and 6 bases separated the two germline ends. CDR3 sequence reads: CASSEVAAYNEQFF. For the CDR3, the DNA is TGTGCCAGCAGTGAAGTGGCAGCCTACAATGAGCAGTTCTTC.

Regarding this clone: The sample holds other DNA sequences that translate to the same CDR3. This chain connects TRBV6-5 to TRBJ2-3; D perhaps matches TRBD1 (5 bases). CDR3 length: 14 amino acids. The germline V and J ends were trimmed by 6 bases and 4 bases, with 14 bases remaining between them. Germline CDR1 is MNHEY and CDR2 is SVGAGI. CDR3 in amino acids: CASRTTGRPDTQYF. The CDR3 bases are TGTGCCAGCAGGACCACAGGAAGGCCAGATACGCAGTATTTT.

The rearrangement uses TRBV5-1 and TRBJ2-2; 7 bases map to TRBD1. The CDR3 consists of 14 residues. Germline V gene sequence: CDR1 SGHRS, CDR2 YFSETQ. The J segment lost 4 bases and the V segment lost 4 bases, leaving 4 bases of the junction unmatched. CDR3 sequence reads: CASSVGDSTGELFF. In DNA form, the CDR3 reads TGCGCCAGCAGCGTGGGGGACAGCACCGGGGAGCTGTTTTTT.

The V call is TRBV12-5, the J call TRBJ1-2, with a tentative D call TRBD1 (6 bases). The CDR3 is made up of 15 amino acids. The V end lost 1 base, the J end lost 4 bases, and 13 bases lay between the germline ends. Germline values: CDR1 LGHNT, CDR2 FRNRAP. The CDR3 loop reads CASGLAKGVVYGYTF. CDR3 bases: TGTGCTAGTGGTTTGGCTAAGGGGGTGGTCTATGGCTACACCTTC.

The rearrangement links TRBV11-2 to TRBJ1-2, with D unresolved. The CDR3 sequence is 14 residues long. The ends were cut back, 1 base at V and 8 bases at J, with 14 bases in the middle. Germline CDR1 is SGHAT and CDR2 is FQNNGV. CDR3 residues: CASSLAPHGRGYTF. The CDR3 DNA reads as TGTGCCAGCAGCTTAGCCCCCCACGGTCGGGGCTACACCTTC.

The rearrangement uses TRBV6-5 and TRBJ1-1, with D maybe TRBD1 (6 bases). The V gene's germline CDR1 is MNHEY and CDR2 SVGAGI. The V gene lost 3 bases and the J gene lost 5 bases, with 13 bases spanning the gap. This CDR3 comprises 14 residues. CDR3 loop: CASSYRTGSTEAFF. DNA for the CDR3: TGTGCCAGCAGTTATCGAACAGGGTCTACTGAAGCTTTCTTT.

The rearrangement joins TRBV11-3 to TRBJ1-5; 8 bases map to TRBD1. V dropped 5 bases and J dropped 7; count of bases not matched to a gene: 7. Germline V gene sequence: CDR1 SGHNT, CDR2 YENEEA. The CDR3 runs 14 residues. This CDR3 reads CASSPGQGGQPQHF. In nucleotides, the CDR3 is TGTGCCAGCAGCCCCGGACAGGGAGGGCAGCCCCAGCATTTT.

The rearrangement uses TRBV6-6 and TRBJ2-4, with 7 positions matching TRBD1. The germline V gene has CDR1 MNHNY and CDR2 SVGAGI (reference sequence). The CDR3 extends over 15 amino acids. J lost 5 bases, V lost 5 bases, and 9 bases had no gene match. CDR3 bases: TGTGCCAGCAGTCGAACAAACAGGGGCGAAAACATTCAGTACTTC. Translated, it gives CASSRTNRGENIQYF.

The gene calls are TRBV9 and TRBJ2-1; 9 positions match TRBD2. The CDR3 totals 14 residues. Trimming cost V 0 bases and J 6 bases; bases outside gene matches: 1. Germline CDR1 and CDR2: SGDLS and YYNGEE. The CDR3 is CASSVGAGGNEQFF. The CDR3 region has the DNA TGTGCCAGCAGCGTAGGAGCGGGGGGCAATGAGCAGTTCTTC.